The 20 T cell receptor beta chains presented below share a single source sample, sequenced in a study of blood T cell repertoires in COVID-19 (dated by TCRdb to the early 2020s). Library preparation was by the immunoSEQ multiplex PCR assay. Held by TCRdb, this immuneACCESS table contains in-frame sequences only and omits some clones. Under half of the omission traces to an unresolved V gene where checked; the cause of the rest is unknown. The sample table records about 100,000 clones; approximately 90% of these occur just once. The ten largest make up around 2.1% of the sample. The sample consisted of peripheral blood. Receptor source: a middle-aged man with active COVID-19.

This clone was seen only once. The chain couples TRBV10-1 to TRBJ2-4, with TRBD1 as a possible D gene (7 bases). This CDR3 contains 16 residues. Germline V CDR1 and CDR2: WNHNN, SYGVQD (reference sequence). Trimming took off 2 bases at V and 9 bases at J, with 20 bases between the two ends. The chain's CDR3 is CASSEGWTGGGGIQYF. CDR3 DNA sequence: TGCGCCAGCAGTGAGGGCTGGACAGGCGGAGGGGGCATTCAGTACTTC.

The genes are TRBV7-9 and TRBJ1-1; a possible D gene is TRBD1 (6 bases). V was pared by 2 bases and J by 4 bases, with 11 bases between. Germline V gene lookup returns CDR1 SEHNR and CDR2 FQNEAQ (reference sequence). The CDR3 loop spans 14 amino acids. The DNA of the CDR3 is TGTGCCAGCAGCTTATTGGGGGCGCGCACTGAAGCTTTCTTT. As protein: CASSLLGARTEAFF.

V usage is TRBV4-2 and J usage is TRBJ2-7; maybe TRBD1 (5 bases). The V gene lost 0 bases and the J gene lost 5 bases, with 14 bases spanning the gap. CDR1 and CDR2 (germline): LGHNA, YNFKEQ. The CDR3 has 15 amino acids. The CDR3 coding sequence is TGTGCCAGCAGCCAAGACCCCATCCAGGGTAACGAGCAGTACTTC. This codes for CASSQDPIQGNEQYF.

In DNA, the CDR3 is TGTGCCACCAGTGATTTAAAGCAGGACACAGATACGCAGTATTTT. Residues: CATSDLKQDTDTQYF. The chain couples TRBV24-1 to TRBJ2-3; no clear D gene. Between the trimmed V and J ends, which lost 1 base and 2 bases, there was a span of 9 bases. CDR1 and CDR2 from the germline V gene are KGHDR and SFDVKD. There are 15 residues in the CDR3.

The chain uses TRBV4-1 and TRBJ2-7, with TRBD2 matching 7 bases. This CDR3 is built from 12 residues. Per germline, CDR1 MGHRA and CDR2 YSYEKL. With V trimmed by 5 bases and J by 6 bases, 4 bases remained unmatched. DNA of the CDR3: TGCGCCAGCAGCGGCACGGGGGGCGAGCAGTACTTC. As protein: CASSGTGGEQYF.

This chain joins TRBV7-9 and TRBJ2-3; no clear D gene. The CDR3 is made up of 15 amino acids. Germline V gene data show CDR1 as SEHNR and CDR2 as FQNEAQ (reference sequence). V was pared by 2 bases and J by 0 bases, with 9 bases between. The CDR3 region has the DNA TGTGCCAGCAGCTTACCAGACACTAGCACAGATACGCAGTATTTT. Amino acid sequence: CASSLPDTSTDTQYF. Supplemented by reference TRBV7-9 and TRBJ2-3, the full variable domain reads DTGVSQNPRHKITKRGQNVTFRCDPISEHNRLYWYRQTLGQGPEFLTYFQNEAQLEKSRLLSDRFSAERPKGSFSTLEIQRTEQGDSAMYLCASSLPDTSTDTQYFGPGTRLTVL.

This clone has just a few counts. J is TRBJ1-5 and V is TRBV19; 10 bases are a match to TRBD1. The germline CDR1 and CDR2 sequences are LNHDA and SQIVND (reference sequence). J lost 4 bases, V lost 5 bases, and 8 bases had no gene match. The CDR3 runs to 16 residues. In DNA, the CDR3 is TGTGCCAGTAGTTTAATGCTGGGACAGGGGAATCAGCCCCAGCATTTT. Its translation is CASSLMLGQGNQPQHF.

The chain carries TRBV30 and TRBJ2-5, with 8 bases that match TRBD2. CDR1 GTSNPN and CDR2 SVGIG come from the germline V gene (reference sequence). This CDR3 comprises 14 residues. Trimming at V came to 2 bases and at J to 6 bases, leaving 8 bases not matched to a gene. The CDR3 reads CAWSLGGGGKTQYF. The CDR3 bases are TGTGCCTGGAGTCTCGGGGGGGGTGGGAAGACCCAGTACTTC.

The gene calls are TRBV27 and TRBJ2-1, with D possibly being TRBD2 (5 bases). The CDR3 sequence is 15 residues long. Trimming shortened V by 5 bases and J by 4 bases, and 15 bases separated the two germline ends. CDR1 MNHEY and CDR2 SMNVEV come from the germline V gene (reference sequence). CDR3 in amino acids: CASSLQPWEYNEQFF. In nucleotides, the CDR3 is TGTGCCAGCAGTCTCCAACCTTGGGAGTACAATGAGCAGTTCTTC.

The chain has TRBV4-1 and TRBJ1-5, with D possibly matching TRBD1 (5 bases). Deletions cut 5 bases from V and 0 bases from J, with 14 bases between. The CDR3 is 16 residues long. Germline V lookup: CDR1 MGHRA, CDR2 YSYEKL. The CDR3 DNA is TGCGCCAGCAGCTTAGCCCAAGGGGCTAGCAATCAGCCCCAGCATTTT. It is translated as CASSLAQGASNQPQHF.

This chain joins TRBV7-3 and TRBJ2-3, with TRBD2 matching 8 bases. Trimming at V came to 5 bases and at J to 0 bases, leaving 4 bases not matched to a gene. CDR3 size: 15 residues. CDR1 SGHTA and CDR2 FQGTGA come from the germline V gene. DNA of the CDR3: TGTGCCAGCAGCCCGACTAGCGAAAGCACAGATACGCAGTATTTT. Its protein is CASSPTSESTDTQYF. The variable domain in full, with the rest retrieved from reference TRBV7-3 and TRBJ2-3, is GAGVSQTPSNKVTEKGKYVELRCDPISGHTALYWYRQSLGQGPEFLIYFQGTGAADDSGLPNDRFFAVRPEGSVSTLKIQRTERGDSAVYLCASSPTSESTDTQYFGPGTRLTVL.

The chain recombines TRBV7-9 with TRBJ1-4; D gene uncertain. Germline CDR1 SEHNR, CDR2 FQNEAQ (reference sequence). The ends were cut back, 3 bases at V and 6 bases at J, with 14 bases in the middle. CDR3 length equals 15 residues. As DNA, the CDR3 is TGTGCCAGCAGCTTCCCAGGAACATGGGATGAAAAACTGTTTTTT. As protein: CASSFPGTWDEKLFF.

The chain combines TRBV5-1 with TRBJ2-3; a possible D gene is TRBD2 (6 bases). The CDR3 totals 14 residues. V lost 2 bases and J 1 base, leaving 8 bases between the germline ends. CDR1 is SGHRS, CDR2 YFSETQ, per germline. The CDR3 spells CASSFGTRTDTQYF. The CDR3 DNA follows: TGCGCCAGCAGCTTTGGGACTCGCACAGATACGCAGTATTTT. Filled out from reference TRBV5-1 and TRBJ2-3, the complete variable domain reads KAGVTQTPRYLIKTRGQQVTLSCSPISGHRSVSWYQQTPGQGLQFLFEYFSETQRNKGNFPGRFSGRQFSNSRSEMNVSTLELGDSALYLCASSFGTRTDTQYFGPGTRLTVL.

The V and J genes are TRBV4-1 and TRBJ1-2; TRBD1 agrees at 7 bases. This CDR3 has 15 residues. Germline V gene sequence: CDR1 MGHRA, CDR2 YSYEKL. Trimming removed 4 bases from V and 5 bases from J; junction bases left unmatched: 10. CDR3 sequence: CASSPSGQGVYGYTF. In DNA form, the CDR3 reads TGCGCCAGCAGCCCCTCCGGTCAGGGGGTGTATGGCTACACCTTC.

This chain connects TRBV5-1 to TRBJ2-5; 10 nucleotides align to TRBD2. Germline assignment: CDR1 SGHRS and CDR2 YFSETQ. V trimming: 4 bases; J trimming: 4 bases; junction bases outside the gene matches: 4. The CDR3 covers 14 residues. CDR3 bases: TGCGCCAGCAGCGGGACTAGCGAGAGAGAGACCCAGTACTTC. Protein: CASSGTSERETQYF.

V and J are TRBV7-2 and TRBJ2-5, with 7 positions matching TRBD2. The CDR3 spans 14 residues. Germline lookup yields CDR1 SGHTA and CDR2 FQGNSA. V was clipped by 4 bases and J by 2 bases; unmatched bases: 4. Here the CDR3 reads CASSWGEGQETQYF. The CDR3, as DNA: TGTGCCAGCAGCTGGGGGGAGGGTCAAGAGACCCAGTACTTC.

The rearrangement links TRBV4-1 to TRBJ2-2; possibly TRBD2 for D (5 bases). Germline CDR1 MGHRA, CDR2 YSYEKL. The germline V and J ends were trimmed by 3 bases and 1 base, with 6 bases remaining between them. This CDR3 comprises 14 residues. The DNA of the CDR3 is TGCGCCAGCAGCCACGGGAAGAACACCGGGGAGCTGTTTTTT. Its protein is CASSHGKNTGELFF.

V usage is TRBV2 and J usage is TRBJ2-5, with TRBD1 as a possible D gene (6 bases). CDR3 length: 12 residues. Trimming cost V 6 bases and J 5 bases, with 10 bases left between them. CDR1 SNHLY and CDR2 FYNNEI come from the germline V gene. CDR3 residues: CASRRQEETQYF. The DNA for the CDR3 is TGTGCCAGCAGGAGACAGGAGGAGACCCAGTACTTC.

This clone was found a few times. The chain carries TRBV6-5 and TRBJ2-6; 7 positions match TRBD1. The V gene end was trimmed by 7 bases and the J gene end by 2 bases; junction bases not matched to a gene: 5. From germline, CDR1 is MNHEY and CDR2 SVGAGI. This CDR3 is 15 amino acids long. This CDR3 is CASTPTGTGANVLTF. The CDR3 region has the DNA TGTGCCAGCACCCCGACAGGGACTGGGGCCAACGTCCTGACTTTC.

The CDR3: CASRFQGTTNEKLFF. CDR3 DNA: TGTGCCAGTAGATTCCAGGGGACAACTAATGAAAAACTGTTTTTT. J is TRBJ1-4 and V is TRBV19; a weak D match, TRBD1 (6 bases). CDR1 and CDR2 (germline): LNHDA, SQIVND (reference sequence). Trimming took 6 bases from V and 0 from J, leaving 11 bases between them. This CDR3 region has 15 residues.